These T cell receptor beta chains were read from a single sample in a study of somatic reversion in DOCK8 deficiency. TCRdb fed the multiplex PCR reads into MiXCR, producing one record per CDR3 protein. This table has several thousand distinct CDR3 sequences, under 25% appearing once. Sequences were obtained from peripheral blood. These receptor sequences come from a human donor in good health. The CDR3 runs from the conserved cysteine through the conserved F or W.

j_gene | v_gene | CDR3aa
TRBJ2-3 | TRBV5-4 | CASSRKTSGDTDTQYF
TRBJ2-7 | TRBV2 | CASSEGIISYEQYF
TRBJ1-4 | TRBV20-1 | CSATSKVEKLFF
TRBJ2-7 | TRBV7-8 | CASSSNYEQYF
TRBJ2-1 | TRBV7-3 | CASSVTPGTEYNEQFF
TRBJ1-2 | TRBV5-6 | CASSLGQGARGYGYTF
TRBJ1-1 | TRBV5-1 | CASSPLVPGTGKENTEAFF
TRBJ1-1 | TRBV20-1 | CSARGGGNTEAFF
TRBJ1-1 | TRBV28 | CASSLWGGNTEAFF
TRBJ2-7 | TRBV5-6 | CASSRGTGTYEQYF
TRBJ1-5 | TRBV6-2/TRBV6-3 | CASSYSTGALMENQPQHF
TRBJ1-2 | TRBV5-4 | CASSFGFRTSYGYTF
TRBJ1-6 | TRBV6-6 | CASGMTGANSPLHF
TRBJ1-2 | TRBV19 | CASRDRGRDYGYTF
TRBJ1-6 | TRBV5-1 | CASRGGQADSPLHF
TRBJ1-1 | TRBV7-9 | CASSSMNRNEAFF
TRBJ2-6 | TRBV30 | CAWHSGANVLTF
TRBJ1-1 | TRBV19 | CASSIYPVGAARMNTEAFF
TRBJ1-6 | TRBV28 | CASSLQGSSYNSPLHF
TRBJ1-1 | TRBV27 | CASSLSMGGMNTEAFF
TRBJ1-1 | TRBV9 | CASSTSANTEAFF
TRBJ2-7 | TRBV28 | CASSFRLAGTEQYF
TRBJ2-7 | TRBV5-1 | CASSLDPANSYEQYF
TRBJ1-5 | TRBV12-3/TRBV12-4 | CASSLLVGGLNQPQHF